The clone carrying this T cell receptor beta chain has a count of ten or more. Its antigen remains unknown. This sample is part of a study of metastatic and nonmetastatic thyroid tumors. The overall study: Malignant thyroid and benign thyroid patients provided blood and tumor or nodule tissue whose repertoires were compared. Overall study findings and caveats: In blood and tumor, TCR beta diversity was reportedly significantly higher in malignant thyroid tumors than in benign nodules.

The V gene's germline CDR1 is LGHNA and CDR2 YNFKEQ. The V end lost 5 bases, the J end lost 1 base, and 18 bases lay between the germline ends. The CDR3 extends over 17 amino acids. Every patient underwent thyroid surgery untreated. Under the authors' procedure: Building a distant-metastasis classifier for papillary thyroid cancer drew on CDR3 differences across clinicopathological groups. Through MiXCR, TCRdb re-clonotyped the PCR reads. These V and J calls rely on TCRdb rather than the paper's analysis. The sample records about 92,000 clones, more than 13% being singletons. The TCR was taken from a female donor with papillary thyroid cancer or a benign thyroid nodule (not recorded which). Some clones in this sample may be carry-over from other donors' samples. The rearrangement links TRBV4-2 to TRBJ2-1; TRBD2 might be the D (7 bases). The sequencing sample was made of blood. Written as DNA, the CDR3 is TGTGCCAGCAGCACCCAAGTAGGGGGGGGTTCCTACAATGAGCAGTTCTTC. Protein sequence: CASSTQVGGGSYNEQFF.